Described below is a single T cell receptor beta chain sequence and its context. Method: immunoSEQ multiplex PCR; TCRdb's copy keeps in-frame clones and lacks some. The sample lists approximately 200,000 clones, about 82% occurring once. Germline loops: CDR1 MNHEY, CDR2 SVGEGT. The V segment lost 0 bases and the J segment 5 bases; nucleotides outside the gene matches: 9. The CDR3 is 17 residues long. The entry originates in a study of blood T cell repertoires in COVID-19. The wider study: Whether acute or convalescent, the COVID-19 samples came from the United States, Italy and Spain.

Sequencing was performed on peripheral blood. The sequence came from an elderly woman with acute or convalescent COVID-19. The gene calls are TRBV6-2 or TRBV6-3 and TRBJ2-1, with 8 bases lining up with TRBD1. CDR3 nucleotide sequence: TGTGCCAGCAGTTACTCGAATACCAGGGGGCTCAACAATGAGCAGTTCTTC. This codes for CASSYSNTRGLNNEQFF.